This TCR beta chain was observed in a study of cytomegalovirus exposure and HLA in healthy donors. This clone turned up a few times. The PCR employed 60 Vbeta primers together with 13 Jbeta primers. Some clones are missing from TCRdb's copy, which holds only in-frame ones; the method was immunoSEQ multiplex PCR. The table lists approximately 150,000 clones, around 82% of them singletons, with 2% to 2.5% in the top ten. The CDR3 is 13 residues long. Germline V gene sequence: CDR1 MNHEY, CDR2 SVGAGI. Trimming took 6 bases from V and 1 from J, leaving 9 bases between them. This chain uses TRBV6-5 with TRBJ2-5; D gene unclear. The sequenced material came from PBMCs. The clonotype was recovered from a woman younger than 30 in good health and CMV-seropositive. Here the CDR3 reads CASRSRFQETQYF. CDR3 nucleotides: TGTGCCAGCAGGTCCAGGTTCCAAGAGACCCAGTACTTC.